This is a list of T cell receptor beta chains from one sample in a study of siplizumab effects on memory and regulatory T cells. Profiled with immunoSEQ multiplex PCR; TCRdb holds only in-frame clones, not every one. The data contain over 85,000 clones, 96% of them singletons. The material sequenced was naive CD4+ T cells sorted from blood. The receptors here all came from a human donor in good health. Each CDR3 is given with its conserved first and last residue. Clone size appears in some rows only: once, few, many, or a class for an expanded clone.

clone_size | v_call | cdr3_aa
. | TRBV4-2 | CASSQGTSGVETQYF
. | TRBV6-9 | CASSYMRAAGELFF
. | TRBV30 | CAWSVREDQPQHF
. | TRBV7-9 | CASSLEVRVGEQYF
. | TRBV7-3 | CASSLGEGAPGNSPLHF
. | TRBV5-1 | CASSLNRGKEETQYF
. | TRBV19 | CASSLQGLGNQPQHF
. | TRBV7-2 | CASSFPQYTSSYYNSPLHF
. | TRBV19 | CASYRGNTEAFF
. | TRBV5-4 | CASSLVGQSLVSSYEQYF
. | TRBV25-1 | CATENRISLNTQYF
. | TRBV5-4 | CASSSLQGRHTDTQYF
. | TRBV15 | CATSSGFNTEAFF
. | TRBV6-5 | CASSYLDPASGYTF
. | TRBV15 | CATSRDLSGQGARGYTF
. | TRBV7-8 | CASSLGEGEQYF
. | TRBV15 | CATSRATGYGYTF
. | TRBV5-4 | CASSLEDGSYEQYF
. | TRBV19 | CASSISSSLNTEAFF
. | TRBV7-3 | CASSLNRDQPQHF
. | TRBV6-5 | CASSARRGQETQYF
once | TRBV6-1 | CASSESNHGYTF
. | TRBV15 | CATSSTKWGGLSTDTQYF
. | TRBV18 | CASSPFSRRKDNQPQHF
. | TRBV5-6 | CASSSGTSGDTQYF
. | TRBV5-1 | CASRDAGRQGANTQYF
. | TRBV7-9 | CASSFQRDNTEAFF
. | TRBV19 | CASSRQGRGTEAFF
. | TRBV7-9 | CASSWDAGPEETQYF
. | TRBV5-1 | CASSLLTTNEKLFF
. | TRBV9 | CASSVGLAEVGTQYF
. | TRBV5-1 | CASSRSDGGTDTQYF
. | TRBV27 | CASSQLGQGTDTQYF
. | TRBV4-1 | CASSQRQGDEQYF
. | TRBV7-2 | CASSLLIGTVKLNAYEQYF
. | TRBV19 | CASSWWDTEAFF
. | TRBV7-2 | CASSPRANTEAFF
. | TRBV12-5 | CASGPTERRTEAFF